A single sample gave rise to the 13 T cell receptor beta chains below, sequenced in a study of T cell responses to AZD1222 COVID-19 vaccine. Profiling relied on immunoSEQ multiplex PCR, and the TCRdb table lists in-frame clones only, not all of them. The sample carries some 150,000 clones, 92% recorded once. This specimen consisted of peripheral blood, obtained on day 0 of AZD1222 vaccination. The receptors were sampled from an adult in good health.

This clone was observed a few times. V and J are TRBV29-1 and TRBJ1-2; D is undetermined. Between the trimmed V and J ends, which lost 7 bases and 7 bases, there was a span of 10 bases. Germline lookup yields CDR1 SQVTM and CDR2 ANQGSEA. This CDR3 comprises 10 residues. The CDR3 loop is CSGYSSGYTF. CDR3 coding DNA: TGCAGCGGCTACAGTTCTGGCTACACCTTC.

V gene TRBV11-2 combines with J gene TRBJ1-5; 8 nucleotides align to TRBD1. The V and J ends lost 5 bases and 4 bases, in that order; junction bases with no gene match: 7. The CDR3 covers 15 residues. The germline V gene has CDR1 SGHAT and CDR2 FQNNGV. CDR3 loop: CASSRNRGGNQPQHF. In DNA form, the CDR3 reads TGTGCCAGCAGCCGAAACAGGGGGGGAAATCAGCCCCAGCATTTT.

The chain has TRBV16 and TRBJ1-5, with a tentative D call TRBD1 (6 bases). Germline CDR1 KGHSY, CDR2 FQNENV. V gave up 4 bases and J gave up 2 bases, with 12 bases separating them. CDR3 size: 15 residues. CDR3 sequence: CASSPQGGGNQPQHF. CDR3 DNA sequence: TGTGCCAGCAGCCCTCAAGGGGGTGGCAATCAGCCCCAGCATTTT.

The chain has TRBV12-5 and TRBJ1-5, with TRBD1 identical over 7 bases. The germline CDR1 and CDR2 sequences are LGHNT and FRNRAP. CDR3 length: 17 amino acids. The J segment lost 0 bases and the V segment lost 2 bases, leaving 7 bases of the junction unmatched. CDR3 sequence: CASGLPQGGISNQPQHF. The CDR3 DNA follows: TGTGCTAGTGGTTTGCCCCAGGGGGGGATTAGCAATCAGCCCCAGCATTTT.

This chain joins TRBV18 and TRBJ2-3; D is uncertain. The CDR3 sequence is 13 residues long. Between the trimmed V and J ends, which lost 2 bases and 2 bases, there was a span of 5 bases. The V gene's germline CDR1 is KGHSH and CDR2 LQKENI. The chain's CDR3 is CASSPGFTDTQYF. The CDR3 nucleotides read TGTGCCAGCTCACCAGGGTTCACAGATACGCAGTATTTT.

The rearrangement links TRBV15 to TRBJ1-3; D not certain. Trimming cost V 3 bases and J 0 bases, with 6 bases left between them. The CDR3 is made up of 14 amino acids. Germline values: CDR1 LNHNV, CDR2 YYDKDF (reference sequence). The CDR3 DNA is TGTGCCACCAGCAGCCAAAGCTCTGGAAACACCATATATTTT. Amino acid sequence: CATSSQSSGNTIYF.

This clone appeared once. The chain employs TRBV3-1 (or the pseudogene TRBV3-2) and TRBJ1-2, with TRBD1 identical over 7 bases. From germline, CDR1 is LGHDT and CDR2 YNNKEL (reference sequence). Trimming cost V 2 bases and J 5 bases; bases outside gene matches: 8. CDR3 size: 15 residues. For the CDR3, the DNA is TGTGCCAGCAGCCAACGAGGGGCGACAGGGTATGGCTACACCTTC. Its translation: CASSQRGATGYGYTF.

The chain has TRBV27 and TRBJ1-5; D uncertain. The CDR3 spans 13 residues. V was cut by 5 bases and J by 6 bases, with 11 bases left in between. Germline V gene data show CDR1 as MNHEY and CDR2 as SMNVEV (reference sequence). Here the CDR3 DNA reads TGTGCCAGCAGTCCCCACCTAGGTCAGCCCCAGCATTTT. Translation: CASSPHLGQPQHF.

The chain carries TRBV3-1 (or the pseudogene TRBV3-2) and TRBJ2-5, with D uncertain. Trimming took 3 bases from V and 5 from J, leaving 7 bases between them. The CDR3 spans 12 residues. Germline CDR1 is LGHDT and CDR2 is YNNKEL (reference sequence). The CDR3 loop reads CASSHGRETQYF. The CDR3, as DNA: TGTGCCAGCAGCCACGGACGTGAGACCCAGTACTTC.

The chain joins TRBV24-1 to TRBJ2-5, with 8 nucleotides matching TRBD1. There are 13 residues in the CDR3. J gave up 1 base and V 9 bases, and 3 bases lay outside the gene matches. Germline V gene lookup returns CDR1 KGHDR and CDR2 SFDVKD. The CDR3 DNA sequence: TGTGCCACCTCAGGGACAGGCCAAGAGACCCAGTACTTC. This sequence encodes CATSGTGQETQYF.

This chain uses TRBV7-2 with TRBJ2-5; possibly TRBD1 for D (6 bases). CDR3 length equals 15 residues. Germline CDR1 reads SGHTA; CDR2 reads FQGNSA. Deletions cut 5 bases from V and 3 bases from J, with 16 bases between. The CDR3 DNA reads as TGTGCCAGCAGCCCCTCGTTGGGGGCGGAAGAGACCCAGTACTTC. Translated, it gives CASSPSLGAEETQYF. Full variable domain (missing parts from reference TRBV7-2 and TRBJ2-5): GAGVSQSPSNKVTEKGKDVELRCDPISGHTALYWYRQSLGQGLEFLIYFQGNSAPDKSGLPSDRFSAERTGGSVSTLTIQRTQQEDSAVYLCASSPSLGAEETQYFGPGTRLLVL.

The V and J genes are TRBV4-2 and TRBJ2-1, with TRBD2 matching over 9 bases. V dropped 1 base and J dropped 7; count of bases not matched to a gene: 14. Germline V gene lookup returns CDR1 LGHNA and CDR2 YNFKEQ. This CDR3 is 18 amino acids long. CDR3 in amino acids: CASSQVVSGGRVGNEQFF. CDR3 nucleotides: TGTGCCAGCAGCCAAGTTGTTTCTGGCGGGAGGGTGGGTAATGAGCAGTTCTTC.

The chain uses TRBV3-1 (or the pseudogene TRBV3-2) and TRBJ1-2; a possible D gene is TRBD1 (5 bases). CDR1 and CDR2 from the germline V gene are LGHDT and YNNKEL (reference sequence). V lost 1 base and J 6 bases, leaving 12 bases between the germline ends. The CDR3 covers 14 residues. The CDR3 loop reads CASSQVVGLHGYTF. CDR3 DNA: TGTGCCAGCAGCCAAGTCGTGGGACTCCATGGCTACACCTTC.